Given below is one T cell receptor (beta chain) in context. The target antigen is unknown. This sample is part of a study of T cell responses to AZD1222 COVID-19 vaccine. Notes on the study in general: Clonal diversity may have been underestimated in mostly white British donors. Seropositivity was recorded at baseline in only a handful of AZD1222 recipients.

TCRdb's copy holds only in-frame clones and misses some; the assay was immunoSEQ multiplex PCR. The sample consists of fewer than 120,000 clones, about nine tenths of them appearing once. This CDR3 is 14 amino acids long. The V end was cut by 6 bases, the J end by 8 bases, with 16 bases between. Germline CDR1 MNHEY, CDR2 SVGAGI. The chain joins TRBV6-5 to TRBJ1-4; no reliable D call. Sample: peripheral blood, taken on day 0 of AZD1222 vaccination. The sequence was obtained from an adult in good health. The CDR3 region has the DNA TGTGCCAGCAGCCTAACGGGCCCAGGCGAAAAACTGTTTTTT. Translating gives CASSLTGPGEKLFF.